This T cell receptor beta chain is from a study of cytomegalovirus exposure and HLA in healthy donors. In germline, CDR1 is MDHEN, CDR2 SYDVKM. Between the trimmed V and J ends, which lost 10 bases and 1 base, there was a span of 10 bases. The CDR3 contains 12 residues. Primers included in the PCR were 60 Vbeta and 13 Jbeta primers. Assay: immunoSEQ multiplex PCR; the TCRdb copy retains only in-frame clones and omits some. There are about 120,000 clones in the sample; around 85% occur only once, and approximately 2.1% lies in the top ten. Input material: PBMCs. The source is a young man in good health and CMV-seronegative. V and J are TRBV28 and TRBJ1-2; D unresolved. The CDR3 DNA reads as TGTGCCACTGCGATGATTAACTATGGCTACACCTTC. Translating it yields CATAMINYGYTF.